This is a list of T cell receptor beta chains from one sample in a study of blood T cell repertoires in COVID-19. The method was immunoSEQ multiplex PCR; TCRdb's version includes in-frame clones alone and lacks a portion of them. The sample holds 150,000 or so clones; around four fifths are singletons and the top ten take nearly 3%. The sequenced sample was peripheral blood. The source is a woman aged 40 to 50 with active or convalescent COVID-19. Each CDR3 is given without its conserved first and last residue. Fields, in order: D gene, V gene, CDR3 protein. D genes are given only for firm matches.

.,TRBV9,ASSVGSGSGTGELF
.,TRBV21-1,ASSTPGPHIPYEQY
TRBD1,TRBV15,ATSRGQNNNEKLF
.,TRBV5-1,ASSLRRAAQGPNTEAF
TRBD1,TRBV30,AWSPLSTGKQPQH
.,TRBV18,ASSPRLPGGEQY
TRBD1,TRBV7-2,ASSSRTGYDIQY
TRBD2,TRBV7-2,ASSGGRTSNEQY
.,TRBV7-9,ASSLGLLGDSTNGYT
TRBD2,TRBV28,ASSSNPQGGDTGELF
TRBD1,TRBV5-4,ASSPGWQGAGYGYT
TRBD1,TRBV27,ASSSYGTGPYGYT
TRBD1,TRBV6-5,ASSLTGYYEQY
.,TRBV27,ASRVGGLNTGELF
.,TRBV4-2,ASSQPGGGSRGYT
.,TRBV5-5,ASSKDFTDTQY
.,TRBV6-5,ASSYGGLHNSPLH
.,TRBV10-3,AISRDISNMQETQY
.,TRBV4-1,ASSQDRGRAATNYGYT
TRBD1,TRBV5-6,ASMGMGTGNYGYT
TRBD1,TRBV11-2,ASSPGTGENEQF
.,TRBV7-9,ASSKVGQPQH
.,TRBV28,ASINPPFRGHNINSPLH
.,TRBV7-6,ASSPQGNQPQH
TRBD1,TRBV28,ASSLQTGAAF
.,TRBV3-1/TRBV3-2,ASSQDQPWGELTYNEQF
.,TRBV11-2,ASSLDTSPPQF
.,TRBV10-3,AISEDWTVPQH
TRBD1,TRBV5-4,ASSLVQGYEQY
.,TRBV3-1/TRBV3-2,ASSQVGGTEAF
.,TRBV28,ASSTRSGGGLNQPQH
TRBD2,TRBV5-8,ASSLDGLADEPYEQY
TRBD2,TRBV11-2,ASSYGLAGEQF
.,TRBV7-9,ASSSNLRPQH
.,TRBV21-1,ASTLGTPTGELF
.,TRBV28,ASSLTRTWSNQPQH